This T cell receptor beta chain was profiled in a study of T cell clonotyping in hematopoietic cell transplantation. The CDR3 is made up of 12 amino acids. Germline V gene lookup returns CDR1 GTSNPN and CDR2 SVGIG (reference sequence). The J segment lost 4 bases and the V segment lost 7 bases, leaving 2 bases of the junction unmatched. As to time point: recipient sample about 28 days before transplant, after cytoreduction. The repertoire was sequenced with immunoSEQ multiplex PCR; TCRdb's copy has only in-frame clones and lacks some. The repertoire holds around 21,000 clones, with 75% to 90% as singletons.

The receptor comes from a young man with biphenotypic leukemia. Some clones in this sample may be carry-over from other donors' samples. The source was peripheral blood mononuclear cells, collected before stem cell transplant. V gene TRBV30 combines with J gene TRBJ1-4; 8 bases match TRBD1. The CDR3 DNA follows: TGTGCCTTTGGACAGGGTAATGAAAAACTGTTTTTT. Protein: CAFGQGNEKLFF.